This is a list of T cell receptor beta chains from one sample in a study of shared clonotypes between healthy human individuals. Libraries were prepared by immunoSEQ multiplex PCR; TCRdb keeps only in-frame clonotypes and omits some of them. The sample gives some 450,000 clones, 75% to 80% of which show up once; about 12% is in the top ten. The sequencing sample was made of PBMCs. Receptor source: a woman in her thirties or forties in good health. Some clones in this sample may be carry-over from other donors' samples. Each CDR3 is given with its conserved first and last residue.

v_call: TRBV7-3
cdr3_aa: CASSRNNGDRAFF

v_call: TRBV27
cdr3_aa: CASWAVGGKDLQYF

v_call: TRBV5-6
cdr3_aa: CASSLRHGLDTQYF

v_call: TRBV9
cdr3_aa: CASSPGDRAATQYF

v_call: TRBV7-6
cdr3_aa: CASSPRSSGSSPYEQYF

v_call: TRBV5-8
cdr3_aa: CASSYRNQPQHF

v_call: TRBV9
cdr3_aa: CASSVGRTNTEAFF

v_call: TRBV28
cdr3_aa: CASRVTPGQGGSGYEQYF

v_call: TRBV15
cdr3_aa: CATSRDRDWGAGPHRYEQHF

v_call: TRBV28
cdr3_aa: CASSLRDSAKNIQYF

v_call: TRBV28
cdr3_aa: CASRSTSVQTQYF

v_call: TRBV5-4
cdr3_aa: CASSPQGGFEQYF

v_call: TRBV2
cdr3_aa: CASSVSGDTEAFF

v_call: TRBV5-1
cdr3_aa: CASSTVGADGTYEQYF

v_call: TRBV30
cdr3_aa: CAWSRFSNQPQHF

v_call: TRBV7-9
cdr3_aa: CASAGTPSYEQYF

v_call: TRBV10-3
cdr3_aa: CAISEGQLYGYTF

v_call: TRBV4-3
cdr3_aa: CASSHVAARDNEQFF

v_call: TRBV15
cdr3_aa: CATSRGVIGVETQYF

v_call: TRBV5-4
cdr3_aa: CASSVRGYGYTF

v_call: TRBV12-5
cdr3_aa: CASGLVEGTEAFF

v_call: TRBV10-3
cdr3_aa: CAISESWGYGYTF

v_call: TRBV5-4
cdr3_aa: CASSPPSGQVGSYEQYF

v_call: TRBV9
cdr3_aa: CASSVEYGAVGEQYF

v_call: TRBV2
cdr3_aa: CASSLGNTEAFF

v_call: TRBV6-1
cdr3_aa: CASRWTSGRTDTQYF

v_call: TRBV5-1
cdr3_aa: CASSSPDRGRETQYF

v_call: TRBV7-8
cdr3_aa: CASSPRQGRIGEQYF

v_call: TRBV7-7
cdr3_aa: CASSLAGGRQETQYF

v_call: TRBV9
cdr3_aa: CASSVAGGYYEQYF

v_call: TRBV6-4
cdr3_aa: CASSDLPPSPDEQFF

v_call: TRBV5-1
cdr3_aa: CASSFSGSPYNEQFF

v_call: TRBV29-1
cdr3_aa: CSVLGQGATGELFF

v_call: TRBV28
cdr3_aa: CASSPPGLAVGEQYF

v_call: TRBV7-9
cdr3_aa: CASSLGGLNWVNTKAFF

v_call: TRBV4-2
cdr3_aa: CASSLGIVNEKLFF

v_call: TRBV11-1
cdr3_aa: CASSYRRKAGGASTDTQYF

v_call: TRBV30
cdr3_aa: CAWSVGQDGYTF

v_call: TRBV2
cdr3_aa: CASREASITDTQYF

v_call: TRBV4-1
cdr3_aa: CASSEGRSGGLAKNIQYF

v_call: TRBV2
cdr3_aa: CASSEAGYGLNTGELFF

v_call: TRBV9
cdr3_aa: CASSVEEGASTDTQYF

v_call: TRBV6-1
cdr3_aa: CASSEGYAGGEQYF